The clone carrying this T cell receptor beta chain was seen a few times. The antigen is not known. The data were taken from a study of cytomegalovirus exposure and HLA in healthy donors. Study results and caveats: The records held CMV serostatus as the only immune exposure information.

Germline V gene sequence: CDR1 MNHEY, CDR2 SVGAGI. The CDR3 is 13 amino acids. Trimming shortened V by 0 bases and J by 6 bases, and 8 bases separated the two germline ends. PCR employed 60 Vbeta and 13 Jbeta primers. The protocol was immunoSEQ multiplex PCR, while the TCRdb copy is restricted to in-frame clones and leaves out a portion. The sample has fewer than 150,000 clones; 60% to 85% are singletons. The source of this sequence is a man aged 35 to 55 in good health and CMV-seropositive. The chain links TRBV6-5 to TRBJ1-1; D gene ambiguous. Input material: PBMCs. CDR3 in DNA: TGTGCCAGCAGTTACTCTGGCGGCCCTGAAGCTTTCTTT. Its protein is CASSYSGGPEAFF.